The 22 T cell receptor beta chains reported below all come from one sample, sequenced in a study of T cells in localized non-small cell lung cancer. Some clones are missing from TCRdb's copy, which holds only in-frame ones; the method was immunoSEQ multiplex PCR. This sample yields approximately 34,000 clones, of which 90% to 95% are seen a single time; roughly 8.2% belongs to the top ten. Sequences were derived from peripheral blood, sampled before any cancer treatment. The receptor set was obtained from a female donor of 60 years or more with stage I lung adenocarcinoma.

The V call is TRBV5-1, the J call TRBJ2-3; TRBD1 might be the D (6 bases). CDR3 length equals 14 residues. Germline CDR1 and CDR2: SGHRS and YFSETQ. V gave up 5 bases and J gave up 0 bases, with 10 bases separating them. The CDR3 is CASSPGQSTDTQYF. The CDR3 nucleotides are TGCGCCAGCAGTCCAGGACAGAGCACAGATACGCAGTATTTT.

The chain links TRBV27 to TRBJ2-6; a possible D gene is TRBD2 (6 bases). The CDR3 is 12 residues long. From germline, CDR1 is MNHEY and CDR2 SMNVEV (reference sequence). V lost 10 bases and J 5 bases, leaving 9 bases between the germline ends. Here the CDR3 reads CATRGWANVLTF. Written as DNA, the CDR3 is TGTGCCACCCGGGGGTGGGCCAACGTCCTGACTTTC.

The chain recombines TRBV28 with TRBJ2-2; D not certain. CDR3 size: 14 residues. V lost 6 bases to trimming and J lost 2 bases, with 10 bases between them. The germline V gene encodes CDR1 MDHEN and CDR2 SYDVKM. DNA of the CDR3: TGTGCCAGCAGGTGGGCGGCCAACACCGGGGAGCTGTTTTTT. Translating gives CASRWAANTGELFF.

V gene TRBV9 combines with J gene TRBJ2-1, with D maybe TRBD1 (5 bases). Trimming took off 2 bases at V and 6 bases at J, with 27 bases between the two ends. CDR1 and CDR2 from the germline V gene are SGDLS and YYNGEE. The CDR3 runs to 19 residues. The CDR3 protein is CASSVYSYPLIRAGNEQFF. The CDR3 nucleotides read TGTGCCAGCAGCGTTTACTCTTACCCTTTAATCAGGGCTGGCAATGAGCAGTTCTTC. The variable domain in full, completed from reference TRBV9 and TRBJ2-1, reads DSGVTQTPKHLITATGQRVTLRCSPRSGDLSVYWYQQSLDQGLQFLIQYYNGEERAKGNILERFSAQQFPDLHSELNLSSLELGDSALYFCASSVYSYPLIRAGNEQFFGPGTRLTVL.

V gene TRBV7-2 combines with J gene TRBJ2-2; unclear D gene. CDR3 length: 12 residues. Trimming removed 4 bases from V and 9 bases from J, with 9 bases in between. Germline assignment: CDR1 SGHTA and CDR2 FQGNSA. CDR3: CASSSGRRELFF. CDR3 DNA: TGTGCCAGCAGCTCCGGTCGGAGGGAGCTGTTTTTT.

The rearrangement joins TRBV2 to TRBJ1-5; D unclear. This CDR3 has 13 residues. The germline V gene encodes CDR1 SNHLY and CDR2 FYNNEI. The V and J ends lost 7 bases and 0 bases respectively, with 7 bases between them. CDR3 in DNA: TGTGCCAGCACCTGGGATAGCAATCAGCCCCAGCATTTT. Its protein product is CASTWDSNQPQHF.

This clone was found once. CDR3 amino acids: CASTSFRAGNTIYF. The CDR3 nucleotides read TGTGCCAGCACCTCTTTCCGGGCTGGAAACACCATATATTTT. This chain connects TRBV28 to TRBJ1-3; D gene uncertain. Looked up from germline, CDR1 is MDHEN and CDR2 is SYDVKM. V shed 7 bases and J shed 2 bases, with 12 bases lying between them. This CDR3 has 14 residues.

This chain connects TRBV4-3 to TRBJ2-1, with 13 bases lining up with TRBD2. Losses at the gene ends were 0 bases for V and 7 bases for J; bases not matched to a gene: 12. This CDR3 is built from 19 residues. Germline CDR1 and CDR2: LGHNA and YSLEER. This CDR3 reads CASSQDLGKGLAGQNEQFF. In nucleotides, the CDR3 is TGCGCCAGCAGCCAAGATCTTGGAAAGGGACTAGCGGGACAGAATGAGCAGTTCTTC.

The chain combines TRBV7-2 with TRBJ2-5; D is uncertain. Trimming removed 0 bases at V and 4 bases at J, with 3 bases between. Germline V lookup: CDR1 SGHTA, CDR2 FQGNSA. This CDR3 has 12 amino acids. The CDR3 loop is CASSLALETQYF. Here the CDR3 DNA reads TGTGCCAGCAGCTTAGCGCTAGAGACCCAGTACTTC.

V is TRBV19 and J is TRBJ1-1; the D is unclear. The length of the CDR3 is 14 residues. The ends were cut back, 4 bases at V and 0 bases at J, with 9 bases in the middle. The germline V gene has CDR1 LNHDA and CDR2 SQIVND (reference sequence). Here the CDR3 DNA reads TGTGCCAGTAGTAAAGGCATTTTGAACACTGAAGCTTTCTTT. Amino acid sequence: CASSKGILNTEAFF.

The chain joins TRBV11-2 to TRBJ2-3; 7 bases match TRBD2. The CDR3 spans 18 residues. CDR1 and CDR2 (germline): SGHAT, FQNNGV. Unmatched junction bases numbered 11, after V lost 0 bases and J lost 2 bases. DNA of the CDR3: TGTGCCAGCAGCTTAGAACTACGGGCTAGCGGTATCACAGATACGCAGTATTTT. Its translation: CASSLELRASGITDTQYF.

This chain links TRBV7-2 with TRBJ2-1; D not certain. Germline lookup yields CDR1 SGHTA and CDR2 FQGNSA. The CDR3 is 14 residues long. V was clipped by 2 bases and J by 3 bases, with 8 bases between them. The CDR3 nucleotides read TGTGCCAGCAGCTTATATTCGGGCTACAATGAGCAGTTCTTC. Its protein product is CASSLYSGYNEQFF.

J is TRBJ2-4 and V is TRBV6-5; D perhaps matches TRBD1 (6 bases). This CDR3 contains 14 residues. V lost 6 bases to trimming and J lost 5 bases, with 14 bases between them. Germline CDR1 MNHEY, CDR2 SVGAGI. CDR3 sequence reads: CASRIGGNENIQYF. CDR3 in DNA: TGTGCCAGCAGGATAGGGGGAAACGAAAACATTCAGTACTTC.

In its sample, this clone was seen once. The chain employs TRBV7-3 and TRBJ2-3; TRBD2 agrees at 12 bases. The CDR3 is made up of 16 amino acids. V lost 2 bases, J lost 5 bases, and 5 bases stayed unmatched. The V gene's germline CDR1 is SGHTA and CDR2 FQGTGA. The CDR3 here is CASSLFGLAGQDTQYF. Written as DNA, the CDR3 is TGTGCCAGCAGCTTATTTGGACTAGCGGGACAAGATACGCAGTATTTT. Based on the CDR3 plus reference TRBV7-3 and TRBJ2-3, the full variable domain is GAGVSQTPSNKVTEKGKYVELRCDPISGHTALYWYRQSLGQGPEFLIYFQGTGAADDSGLPNDRFFAVRPEGSVSTLKIQRTERGDSAVYLCASSLFGLAGQDTQYFGPGTRLTVL.

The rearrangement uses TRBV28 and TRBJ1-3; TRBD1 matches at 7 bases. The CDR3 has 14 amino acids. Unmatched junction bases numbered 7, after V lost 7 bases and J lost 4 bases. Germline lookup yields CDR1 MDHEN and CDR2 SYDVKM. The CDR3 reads CASNPQGYGNTIYF. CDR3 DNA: TGTGCCAGCAATCCACAGGGGTACGGAAACACCATATATTTT.

CDR3 DNA: TGTGCCTGGAGGCTACAGGACTCTGGAAACACCATATATTTT. It translates to CAWRLQDSGNTIYF. The V call is TRBV30, the J call TRBJ1-3, with a possible D match to TRBD1 (5 bases). Deletions cut 3 bases from V and 0 bases from J, with 9 bases between. The CDR3 contains 14 residues. Germline-derived CDR1 and CDR2 are GTSNPN and SVGIG (reference sequence).

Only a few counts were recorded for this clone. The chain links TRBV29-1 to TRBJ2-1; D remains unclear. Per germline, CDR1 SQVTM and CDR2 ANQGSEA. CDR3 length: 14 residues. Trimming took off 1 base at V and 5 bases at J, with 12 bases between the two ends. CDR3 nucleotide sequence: TGCAGCGTTGAAGGTCTAAGCCCCAACAATGAGCAGTTCTTC. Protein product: CSVEGLSPNNEQFF.

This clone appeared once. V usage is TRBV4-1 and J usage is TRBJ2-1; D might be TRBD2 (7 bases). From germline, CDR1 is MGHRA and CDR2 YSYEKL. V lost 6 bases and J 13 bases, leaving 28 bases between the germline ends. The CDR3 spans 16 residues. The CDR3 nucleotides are TGCGCCAGCAGGGAAGGCGGCGGGGGCTCCTATTTAAGTCAGTTCTTC. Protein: CASREGGGGSYLSQFF.

CDR3 protein: CASSLQGFNTEAFF. As DNA, the CDR3 is TGTGCCAGCAGCTTACAGGGTTTCAACACTGAAGCTTTCTTT. The chain has TRBV5-8 and TRBJ1-1; a weak D match, TRBD1 (6 bases). With 2 bases removed from V and 2 bases from J, the gap between germline ends came to 10 bases. CDR3 length: 14 residues. Per the germline V gene, CDR1 is SGHTS and CDR2 is YDEGEE.

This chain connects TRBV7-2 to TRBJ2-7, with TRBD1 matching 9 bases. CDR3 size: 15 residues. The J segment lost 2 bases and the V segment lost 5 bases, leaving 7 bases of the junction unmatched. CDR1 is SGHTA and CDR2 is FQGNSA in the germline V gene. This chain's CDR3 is CASSLGTGKTYEQYF. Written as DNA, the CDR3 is TGTGCCAGCAGCCTCGGGACAGGGAAGACCTACGAGCAGTACTTC.

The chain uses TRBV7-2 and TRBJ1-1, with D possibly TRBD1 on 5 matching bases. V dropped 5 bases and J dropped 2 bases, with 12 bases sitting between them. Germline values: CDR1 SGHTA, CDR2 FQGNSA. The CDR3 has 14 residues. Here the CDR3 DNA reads TGTGCCAGCAGCCGTTCCCAGGGTAACACTGAAGCTTTCTTT. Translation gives CASSRSQGNTEAFF.

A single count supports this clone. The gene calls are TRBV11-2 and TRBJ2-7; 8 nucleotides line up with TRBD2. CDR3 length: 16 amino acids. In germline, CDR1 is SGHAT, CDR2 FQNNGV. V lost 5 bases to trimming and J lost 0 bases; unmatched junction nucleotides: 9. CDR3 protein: CASSPLRTSLSYEQYV. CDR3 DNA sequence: TGTGCCAGCAGCCCCCTTCGGACTAGCCTCTCCTACGAGCAGTACGTC.